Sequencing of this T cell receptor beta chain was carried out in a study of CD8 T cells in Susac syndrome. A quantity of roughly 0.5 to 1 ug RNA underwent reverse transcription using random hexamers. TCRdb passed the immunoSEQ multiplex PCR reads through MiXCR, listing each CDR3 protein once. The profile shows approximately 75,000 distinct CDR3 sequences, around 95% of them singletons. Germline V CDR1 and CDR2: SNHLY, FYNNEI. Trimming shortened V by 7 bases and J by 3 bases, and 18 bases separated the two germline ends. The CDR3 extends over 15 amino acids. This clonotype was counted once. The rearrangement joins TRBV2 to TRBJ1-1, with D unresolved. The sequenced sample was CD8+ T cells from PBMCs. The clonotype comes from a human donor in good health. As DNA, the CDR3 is TGTGCCAGCAACGGCGAACCTGGGATGGACACTGAAGCTTTCTTT. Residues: CASNGEPGMDTEAFF.